This TCR beta chain was recorded in a study of CD8+ T cells in alopecia areata. Turning to the study itself: Patients in the treated group were given tofacitinib by mouth, 5 to 10 mg twice a day. By percentage of affected scalp area, the severity of treated patients was scored. Findings of the study overall: Many expanded lesional clones persisted in scalp and blood during tofacitinib. Among the 100 top clones, expanded CD8+ clones, like scalp clonality, were significantly decreased by tofacitinib.

RNA, once extracted, was reverse transcribed into cDNA for use as the sequencing template. TCRdb's copy holds only in-frame clones and misses some; the assay was immunoSEQ multiplex PCR. This sample yields 80,000 to 100,000 clones, of which about 44% are seen a single time; roughly 18% belongs to the top ten. Only a few counts were recorded for this clone. Its target is not known. The CDR3 has 13 amino acids. V lost 7 bases and J lost 7, with 14 bases in between. The V gene's germline CDR1 is KGHSH and CDR2 LQKENI. Regarding treatment: oral pan-JAK inhibitor, 5-10 mg twice daily. This TCR was sampled from a human donor with alopecia areata. This specimen was CD8+ T cells sorted from blood, taken at week 24, from a patient treated with tofacitinib. The chain links TRBV18 to TRBJ2-1; D not resolved. DNA for the CDR3: TGTGCCAGCTTACCCGACTTGATTAATGAGCAGTTCTTC. The encoded protein is CASLPDLINEQFF.